This is a list of T cell receptor beta chains from one sample in a study of blood T cells in healthy people across ages. TCRdb reprocessed the 5' RACE reads with MiXCR, giving one entry per CDR3 protein. This repertoire shows 800,000 to 950,000 distinct CDR3 sequences, about 37% found once; its top ten account for 10% to 15%. Sequenced material: blood. The source is a man aged 18 to 35 in good health. The CDR3 runs from the conserved cysteine through the conserved F or W. Fields, in order: J gene, D gene, V gene, clone size, CDR3 protein, CDR3 DNA. A D gene is named only where the DNA matches it firmly. Not all rows give a size; the values are once, few, many and, for expanded clones, a class.

j_call: TRBJ1-2
d_call: -
v_call: TRBV10-3
clone_size: many
cdr3_aa: CAISESRGQYNYGYTF
cdr3_nt: TGTGCCATCAGTGAGTCCCGCGGACAGTATAACTATGGCTACACCTTC

j_call: TRBJ2-5
d_call: -
v_call: TRBV7-6
clone_size: -
cdr3_aa: CASSSMAGHEETQYF
cdr3_nt: TGTGCCAGCAGCTCCATGGCGGGCCATGAAGAGACCCAGTACTTC

j_call: TRBJ1-2
d_call: -
v_call: TRBV28
clone_size: -
cdr3_aa: CAGSSPGDYGYTF
cdr3_nt: TGTGCCGGCAGTAGTCCGGGAGACTATGGCTACACCTTC

j_call: TRBJ1-4
d_call: -
v_call: TRBV2
clone_size: few
cdr3_aa: CASTPLVDPNEKLFF
cdr3_nt: TGTGCCAGCACTCCCCTTGTGGACCCTAATGAAAAACTGTTTTTT

j_call: TRBJ2-7
d_call: -
v_call: TRBV6-2/TRBV6-3
clone_size: -
cdr3_aa: CASSYEGGEQYF
cdr3_nt: TGTGCCAGCAGTTACGAGGGGGGCGAGCAGTACTTC

j_call: TRBJ2-3
d_call: -
v_call: TRBV2
clone_size: few
cdr3_aa: CASTDNAGDTQYF
cdr3_nt: TGTGCCAGCACCGACAACGCGGGAGATACGCAGTATTTT

j_call: TRBJ2-5
d_call: -
v_call: TRBV18
clone_size: few
cdr3_aa: CASSPGETKKETQYF
cdr3_nt: TGTGCCAGCTCACCGGGCGAGACCAAAAAAGAGACCCAGTACTTC

j_call: TRBJ2-1
d_call: TRBD1
v_call: TRBV7-2
clone_size: -
cdr3_aa: CASSLTQGAYNEQFF
cdr3_nt: TGTGCCAGCAGCTTAACCCAGGGGGCCTACAATGAGCAGTTCTTC

j_call: TRBJ2-3
d_call: -
v_call: TRBV2
clone_size: few
cdr3_aa: CASTPAGDTDTQYF
cdr3_nt: TGTGCCAGCACTCCGGCCGGAGACACAGATACGCAGTATTTT

j_call: TRBJ1-4
d_call: -
v_call: TRBV28
clone_size: -
cdr3_aa: CASRQRSATNEKLFF
cdr3_nt: TGTGCCAGCAGGCAACGCTCCGCAACTAATGAAAAACTGTTTTTT

j_call: TRBJ2-4
d_call: TRBD2
v_call: TRBV12-3/TRBV12-4
clone_size: -
cdr3_aa: CASSFKPSGGAKNIQYF
cdr3_nt: TGTGCCAGCAGTTTTAAGCCTAGCGGGGGAGCCAAAAACATTCAGTACTTC

j_call: TRBJ1-6
d_call: TRBD1
v_call: TRBV12-3/TRBV12-4
clone_size: -
cdr3_aa: CASSRGQGYNSPLHF
cdr3_nt: TGTGCCAGCAGCAGGGGACAGGGCTATAATTCACCCCTCCACTTT

j_call: TRBJ1-5
d_call: -
v_call: TRBV21-1
clone_size: few
cdr3_aa: CASSPVDDSNQPQHF
cdr3_nt: TGTGCCAGCAGCCCCGTCGATGATAGCAATCAGCCCCAGCATTTT

j_call: TRBJ2-1
d_call: -
v_call: TRBV9
clone_size: -
cdr3_aa: CASSTRLGWNEQFF
cdr3_nt: TGTGCCAGCAGCACCCGACTAGGGTGGAATGAGCAGTTCTTC

j_call: TRBJ2-5
d_call: TRBD1
v_call: TRBV14
clone_size: -
cdr3_aa: CASSLGTGLDYEQYF
cdr3_nt: TGTGCCAGCAGCCTCGGGACAGGGCTAGACTATGAGCAGTACTTC

j_call: TRBJ1-1
d_call: -
v_call: TRBV29-1
clone_size: -
cdr3_aa: CSAGNTEAFF
cdr3_nt: TGCAGCGCCGGGAACACTGAAGCTTTCTTT

j_call: TRBJ2-2
d_call: TRBD1
v_call: TRBV3-1
clone_size: -
cdr3_aa: CASSQSWDRGLTGELFF
cdr3_nt: TGTGCCAGCAGCCAAAGTTGGGACAGGGGGCTTACCGGGGAGCTGTTTTTT

j_call: TRBJ1-1
d_call: -
v_call: TRBV5-5
clone_size: -
cdr3_aa: CASSYLIEAFF
cdr3_nt: TGTGCCAGCAGCTATCTCATCGAAGCTTTCTTT

j_call: TRBJ2-3
d_call: TRBD2
v_call: TRBV4-2
clone_size: -
cdr3_aa: CASSQEGTSGISGGTDTQYF
cdr3_nt: TGTGCCAGCAGCCAAGAGGGGACTAGCGGGATCTCCGGCGGAACAGATACGCAGTATTTT

j_call: TRBJ2-7
d_call: -
v_call: TRBV10-3
clone_size: many
cdr3_aa: CAISESKYYEQYF
cdr3_nt: TGTGCCATCAGTGAGTCGAAATACTACGAGCAGTACTTC

j_call: TRBJ2-1
d_call: TRBD1
v_call: TRBV2
clone_size: few
cdr3_aa: CASIGTEYNEQFF
cdr3_nt: TGTGCCAGCATCGGGACAGAATACAATGAGCAGTTCTTC

j_call: TRBJ1-1
d_call: -
v_call: TRBV27
clone_size: -
cdr3_aa: CASSLLAPVVTEAFF
cdr3_nt: TGTGCCAGCAGTTTATTAGCCCCAGTGGTGACTGAAGCTTTCTTT

j_call: TRBJ2-3
d_call: -
v_call: TRBV12-3/TRBV12-4
clone_size: few
cdr3_aa: CASNQQIGGDTQYF
cdr3_nt: TGTGCCAGCAACCAGCAGATTGGCGGGGATACGCAGTATTTT

j_call: TRBJ2-1
d_call: TRBD2
v_call: TRBV19
clone_size: few
cdr3_aa: CASSTPGGSGDEQFF
cdr3_nt: TGTGCCAGTAGTACGCCGGGGGGGTCTGGAGATGAGCAGTTCTTC

j_call: TRBJ1-5
d_call: -
v_call: TRBV9
clone_size: few
cdr3_aa: CASSVAEGQPQHF
cdr3_nt: TGTGCCAGCAGCGTAGCTGAGGGTCAGCCCCAGCATTTT

j_call: TRBJ2-7
d_call: -
v_call: TRBV4-3
clone_size: -
cdr3_aa: CAGSRPGENNEQYF
cdr3_nt: TGCGCCGGCAGCCGGCCCGGGGAAAACAATGAGCAGTACTTC

j_call: TRBJ2-2
d_call: TRBD1
v_call: TRBV4-2
clone_size: -
cdr3_aa: CASSQGLDRGNTGELFF
cdr3_nt: TGTGCCAGCAGCCAAGGTCTGGACAGGGGGAACACCGGGGAGCTGTTTTTT

j_call: TRBJ2-7
d_call: TRBD1
v_call: TRBV7-8
clone_size: -
cdr3_aa: CASSLGFPRGPPYGQYF
cdr3_nt: TGTGCCAGCAGCTTAGGATTCCCCAGGGGGCCGCCCTACGGGCAGTACTTC

j_call: TRBJ2-7
d_call: -
v_call: TRBV7-9
clone_size: -
cdr3_aa: CASSLGSMGTYEQYF
cdr3_nt: TGTGCCAGCAGCTTAGGGTCGATGGGAACCTACGAGCAGTACTTC